Given below is one TCR beta chain in context. The source of the sample is a study of T cells after yellow fever vaccination. CDR3 length: 13 residues. The V gene lost 3 bases and the J gene lost 6 bases, with 10 bases spanning the gap. TCRdb redid the calling of the 5' RACE reads with MiXCR, one entry per CDR3 protein. The data contain 400,000 to 450,000 distinct CDR3 sequences, roughly a sixth of them singletons. This chain uses TRBV12-3 or TRBV12-4 with TRBJ2-3, with D hard to call. Sequenced here: PBMCs, sampled before the yellow fever booster vaccination. This receptor was taken from a man aged 18 to 29 who received the YFV17D yellow fever vaccine. The DNA for the CDR3 is TGTGCCAGCAGTTTTTCTGGGATGGATACGCAGTATTTT. This sequence encodes CASSFSGMDTQYF.